This T cell receptor (beta chain) appears in the sequencing data of a study of blood T cell repertoires in COVID-19. Study summary: T cells, B-cell-depleted T cells, or PBMCs supplied cDNA or gDNA.

Germline V CDR1 and CDR2: SGHRS, YFSETQ. J was trimmed by 5 bases and V by 4 bases; bases with no gene match: 12. The CDR3 extends over 16 amino acids. Generated by immunoSEQ multiplex PCR, the TCRdb table keeps only in-frame clones and is missing some. This sample yields about 87,000 clones, of which around 83% are seen a single time; about 2.1% belongs to the top ten. Material for sequencing was peripheral blood. The chain has TRBV5-1 and TRBJ1-1, with 9 bases matching TRBD1. The TCR sequence derives from a woman in her 70s with acute or convalescent COVID-19. The CDR3 nucleotides read TGCGCCAGCAGCGCTAATACAGGGGGCATATGGACTGAAGCTTTCTTT. Protein: CASSANTGGIWTEAFF.